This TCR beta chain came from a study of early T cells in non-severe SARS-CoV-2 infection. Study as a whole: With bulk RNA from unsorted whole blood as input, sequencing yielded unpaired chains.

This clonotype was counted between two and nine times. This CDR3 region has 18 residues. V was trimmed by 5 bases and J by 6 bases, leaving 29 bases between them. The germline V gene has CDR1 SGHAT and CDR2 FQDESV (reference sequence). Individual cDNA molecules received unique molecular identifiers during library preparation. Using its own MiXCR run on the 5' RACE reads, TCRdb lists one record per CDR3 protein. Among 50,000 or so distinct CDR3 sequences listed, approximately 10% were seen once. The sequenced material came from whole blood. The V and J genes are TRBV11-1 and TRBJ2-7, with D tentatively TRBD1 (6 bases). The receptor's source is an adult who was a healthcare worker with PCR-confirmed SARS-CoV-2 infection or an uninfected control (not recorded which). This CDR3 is CASSPRTPGDPLIIEQYF. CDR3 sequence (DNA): TGTGCCAGCAGCCCACGTACGCCAGGGGATCCTCTCATCATCGAGCAGTACTTC.